One sample yielded the 5 T cell receptor beta chains listed below, sequenced in a study of Graves' ophthalmopathy and Graves' hyperthyroidism (dated by TCRdb to 2017 to 2018). The instrument given in TCRdb is Illumina HiSeq 2000. TCR beta CDR3 regions were amplified from RNA transcripts for repertoire sequencing. The first round of RT-PCR was done with HTBI primers and the Qiagen OneStep RT-PCR kit, and was followed by a second round of multiplex PCR, then size selection and purification. TCRdb redid the processing of the public reads, applying fastp at Q25 and MiXCR, and retained in-frame beta chains. Rows with a matching CDR3 protein are joined into one entry that keeps the most common DNA and genes. The sample profile shows a few hundred thousand distinct CDR3 sequences; 18% of them were found once. The top ten clones comprise about 1.4% of the sample. The sequencing input was peripheral blood. Every receptor here comes from a woman between 18 and 29 years old with Graves' ophthalmopathy. Donor details come from another sample of the same person, matched by shared clones.

This clonotype was picked up many times. The V gene is TRBV6-1, the J gene TRBJ2-5; possible D gene TRBD2, 6 bases. The CDR3 runs to 16 residues. The V gene's germline CDR1 is MNHNS and CDR2 SASEGT. Trimming left V 5 bases short and J 1 base short, with 17 bases between. The CDR3 DNA sequence: TGTGCCAGCAGTCAACCGTCTCCGGGAGCCCAAGAGACCCAGTACTTC. The encoded protein is CASSQPSPGAQETQYF.

In its sample, this clonotype was seen many times. This chain links TRBV29-1 with TRBJ1-1, with 7 bases lining up with TRBD1. This CDR3 spans 14 amino acids. Germline CDR1 SQVTM, CDR2 ANQGSEA. Unmatched junction bases numbered 7, after V lost 6 bases and J lost 0 bases. This chain's CDR3 is CSVGTEPMNTEAFF. CDR3 nucleotides: TGCAGCGTCGGGACAGAACCCATGAACACTGAAGCTTTCTTT.

This clonotype showed up many times. V is TRBV10-3 and J is TRBJ2-4; 8 bases agree with TRBD1. Germline V CDR1 and CDR2: ENHRY, SYGVKD. J gave up 2 bases and V 4 bases, and 4 bases lay outside the gene matches. The CDR3 consists of 15 residues. The CDR3 loop is CAISAGGLSKNIQYF. CDR3 nucleotide sequence: TGTGCCATCAGTGCAGGGGGCCTTTCCAAAAACATTCAGTACTTC.

This clonotype was counted at least ten times. The V gene is TRBV7-2, the J gene TRBJ2-7; D is perhaps TRBD2 (6 bases). Germline loops: CDR1 SGHTA, CDR2 FQGNSA. Deletions cut 5 bases from V and 1 base from J, with 15 bases between. The CDR3 runs 15 residues. CDR3 DNA: TGTGCCAGCAGCCCGTTGGGACTCCCATCCTACGAGCAGTACTTC. This codes for CASSPLGLPSYEQYF.

The CDR3: CASSYSSARDTEAFF. CDR3 in DNA: TGTGCCAGCAGTTACTCGAGCGCCAGGGACACTGAAGCTTTCTTT. This chain connects TRBV6-2 or TRBV6-3 to TRBJ1-1; D is perhaps TRBD1 (5 bases). Germline V gene lookup returns CDR1 MNHEY and CDR2 SVGEGT. The CDR3 has 15 residues. The V end was cut by 0 bases, the J end by 3 bases, with 11 bases between.